This TCR beta chain was sequenced for a study of CXCR3-negative and CXCR3-positive naive CD8 T cells. The germline V gene has CDR1 MNHEY and CDR2 SVGAGI. This CDR3 has 15 residues. Notes on the study in general: Higher TRB CDR3 hydrophobicity marked CXCR3-positive naive cells relative to CXCR3-negative naive cells. CD5 surface expression was similar among naive subsets, and TCR strength was estimated by inference from TRB CDR3 properties.

CD45RO-CCR7+CD27+CD95- expression identified naive CD8+ T cells. TRB cDNA libraries were made by UMI-labeled 5' RACE. TCRdb reprocessed the 5' RACE reads and reports one entry per CDR3 protein, with no DNA. Recorded for this sample: nearly 90,000 distinct CDR3 sequences. A remark on this clonotype: Its target is not known.

This TCR derives from a human donor in good health. Some clones in this sample may be carry-over from other donors' samples. The material sequenced was naive CXCR3+ CD8+ T cells from blood. Subset noted: CD45RO-CCR7+CD27+CD95- naive CD8+ T cells expressing CXCR3 (TNR3+). This sequence joins TRBV6-5 and TRBJ2-3; TCRdb gives TRBD1 as the D gene, but with no DNA this cannot be confirmed. This CDR3 reads CASSSLTGYTDTQYF.